A selection of T cell receptor beta chains follows, all from one sample in a study of T cells in Graves' hyperthyroidism and ophthalmopathy. TCRdb processed the multiplex PCR reads anew with MiXCR; each CDR3 protein has one entry. The sample carries under 400,000 distinct CDR3 sequences, 15% to 18% recorded once. The sequenced material came from blood. The receptors derive from a woman younger than 35 with Graves' hyperthyroidism that later progressed to Graves' ophthalmopathy. CDR3s include the opening cysteine and the closing phenylalanine or tryptophan. A D gene is named only where the DNA matches it firmly. Size is omitted from some rows. Given values are once, few, many or a class for expanded clones.

TRBV12-3/TRBV12-4	NA	TRBJ2-3	TRBD2	CASTLRLAGVLTDTQYF	TGTGCCAGCACCTTACGGCTAGCGGGAGTTCTCACAGATACGCAGTATTTT
TRBV7-2	few	TRBJ2-2	TRBD2	CASSLTLLAGGPNGELFF	TGTGCCAGCAGCCTTACCTTACTAGCGGGAGGGCCAAATGGGGAGCTGTTTTTT
TRBV6-2/TRBV6-3	many	TRBJ2-3	TRBD2	CASRTPRFKREGDTDTQYF	TGTGCCAGCAGGACCCCCCGTTTTAAGCGGGAGGGAGACACAGATACGCAGTATTTT
TRBV4-2	NA	TRBJ2-5	NA	CASSISGRKETQYF	TGTGCCAGCAGCATTTCCGGGAGAAAAGAGACCCAGTACTTC
TRBV24-1	NA	TRBJ2-1	TRBD2	CATSDLQGTSGPPTYNVQFF	TGTGCCACCAGTGATTTGCAGGGGACTAGCGGCCCACCCACCTACAATGTGCAGTTCTTC
TRBV28	NA	TRBJ2-1	NA	CASRGTAYNEQLF	TGTGCCAGCAGGGGGACCGCCTACAATGAGCAGCTCTTC
TRBV5-4	few	TRBJ1-2	NA	CASSSYRDLSYGYTF	TGTGCCAGCAGCTCTTACCGGGACCTTTCCTATGGCTACACCTTC
TRBV20-1	few	TRBJ2-3	TRBD1	CSSPGQGGGASLIHNTDTQYF	TGCTCATCCCCCGGACAGGGGGGTGGTGCGTCCCTTATCCATAACACAGATACGCAGTATTTT
TRBV19	NA	TRBJ2-1	TRBD1	CASSPYDRGFYNEQFF	TGTGCCAGTAGTCCATACGACAGGGGTTTCTACAATGAGCAGTTCTTC
TRBV29-1	few	TRBJ2-3	NA	CSVVFGTDTQYF	TGCAGCGTTGTATTCGGCACAGATACGCAGTATTTT
TRBV6-2/TRBV6-3	many	TRBJ2-7	TRBD1	CASRAGTGVYEQYF	TGTGCCAGCAGAGCCGGGACAGGGGTCTACGAGCAGTACTTC
TRBV25-1	NA	TRBJ2-4	NA	CASSELYGIQYF	TGTGCCAGCAGTGAGCTCTACGGCATTCAGTACTTC
TRBV5-6	many	TRBJ1-6	NA	CASSLRTGNSPLHF	TGTGCCAGCAGCCTCCGGACGGGTAATTCACCCCTCCACTTT
TRBV27	many	TRBJ2-1	NA	CASSSDYREFSYNEQFF	TGTGCCAGCAGTTCTGATTACCGGGAGTTCTCCTACAATGAGCAGTTCTTC
TRBV2	many	TRBJ1-1	TRBD1	CASRPEMGQPYTEAFF	TGTGCCAGCAGACCGGAAATGGGACAGCCCTACACTGAAGCTTTCTTT
TRBV6-1	many	TRBJ2-1	NA	CASSEGGDPYNEQFF	TGTGCCAGCAGTGAAGGCGGGGACCCCTACAATGAGCAGTTCTTC
TRBV12-3/TRBV12-4	NA	TRBJ2-1	NA	CASRPADNEQFF	TGTGCCAGCAGACCGGCGGACAATGAGCAGTTCTTC
TRBV5-1	many	TRBJ2-4	TRBD1	CASSEPGQGAGIQYF	TGCGCCAGCAGCGAACCGGGACAGGGGGCTGGGATTCAGTACTTC
TRBV6-5	few	TRBJ1-4	TRBD1	CASSYLGQGDEKLFF	TGTGCCAGCAGTTACCTGGGACAGGGAGATGAAAAACTGTTTTTT
TRBV27	few	TRBJ2-5	TRBD2	CASSQTSGRVRETQYF	TGTGCCAGCAGCCAGACTAGCGGGAGAGTTCGCGAGACCCAGTACTTC
TRBV4-3	NA	TRBJ2-5	NA	CASSQGIRDQETQYF	TGCGCCAGCAGCCAAGGGATCAGGGACCAAGAGACCCAGTACTTC